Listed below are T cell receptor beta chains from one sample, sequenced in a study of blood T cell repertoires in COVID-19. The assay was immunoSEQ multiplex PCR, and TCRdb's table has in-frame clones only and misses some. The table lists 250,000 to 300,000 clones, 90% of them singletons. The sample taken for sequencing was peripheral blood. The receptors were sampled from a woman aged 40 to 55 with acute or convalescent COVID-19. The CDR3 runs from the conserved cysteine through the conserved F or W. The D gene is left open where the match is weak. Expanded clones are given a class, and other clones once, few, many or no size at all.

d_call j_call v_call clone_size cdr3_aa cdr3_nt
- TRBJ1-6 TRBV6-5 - CASRAGVDSPLHF TGTGCCAGCAGAGCGGGGGTTGATTCACCCCTCCACTTT
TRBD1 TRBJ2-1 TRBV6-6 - CASTIPGQGLVEQFF TGTGCCAGCACAATACCGGGACAGGGATTGGTTGAGCAGTTCTTC
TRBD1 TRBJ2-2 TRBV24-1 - CATSLGQGAIGELFF TGTGCCACCAGCCTAGGACAGGGGGCTATCGGGGAGCTGTTTTTT
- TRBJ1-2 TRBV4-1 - CASSPPEQGFFGYTF TGCGCCAGCAGCCCTCCGGAACAGGGTTTCTTTGGCTACACCTTC
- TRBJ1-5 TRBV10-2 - CASSGSDQPQHF TGCGCCAGCAGTGGGTCCGATCAGCCCCAGCATTTT
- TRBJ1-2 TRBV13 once CASSRGISNYGYTF TGTGCCAGCAGCCGAGGCATCTCTAACTATGGCTACACCTTC
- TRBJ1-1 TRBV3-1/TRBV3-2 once CASSQESDRAGERTEAFF TGTGCCAGCAGCCAAGAGAGCGATAGGGCAGGGGAGAGGACTGAAGCTTTCTTT
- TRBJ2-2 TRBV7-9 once CASTFLGGPNTGELFF TGTGCCAGCACCTTCCTGGGGGGTCCGAACACCGGGGAGCTGTTTTTT
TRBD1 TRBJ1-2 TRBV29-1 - CSVVGQDFSYTF TGCAGCGTTGTGGGACAGGATTTTAGCTACACCTTC
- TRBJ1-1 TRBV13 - CASSSSDRLSSRNTEAFF TGTGCCAGCAGCTCTTCAGACAGGCTTTCCTCCCGGAACACTGAAGCTTTCTTT
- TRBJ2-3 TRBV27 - CASSFGIDTQYF TGTGCCAGCAGTTTCGGGATAGATACGCAGTATTTT
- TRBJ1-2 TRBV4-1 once CASSRSPTENYGYTF TGCGCCAGCAGCCGAAGCCCGACAGAGAACTATGGCTACACCTTC
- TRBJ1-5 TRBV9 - CASSRGGGGNQPQHF TGTGCCAGCAGCCGTGGAGGGGGGGGCAATCAGCCCCAGCATTTT
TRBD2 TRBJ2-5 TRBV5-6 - CASSYGLAGVETQYF TGTGCCAGCAGCTATGGACTAGCGGGGGTAGAGACCCAGTACTTC
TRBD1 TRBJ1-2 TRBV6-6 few CASSYDRGSSGYTF TGTGCCAGCAGTTACGACAGGGGTTCCTCCGGCTACACCTTC
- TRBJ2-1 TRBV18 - CASSPALDANEQFF TGTGCCAGCTCACCAGCCCTAGATGCCAATGAGCAGTTCTTC
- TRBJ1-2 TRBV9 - CASSVAMGLDGYTF TGTGCCAGCAGCGTAGCTATGGGGCTCGACGGCTACACCTTC
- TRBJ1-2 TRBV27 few CASSNQGGGYTF TGTGCCAGCAGTAACCAGGGAGGAGGCTACACCTTC
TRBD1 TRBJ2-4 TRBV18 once CASSPTGQGVPGGQYF TGTGCCAGCTCACCGACGGGACAGGGGGTCCCGGGAGGTCAGTACTTC
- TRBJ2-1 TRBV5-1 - CASSLAGSYNEQFF TGCGCCAGCAGCTTGGCAGGGTCCTACAATGAGCAGTTCTTC
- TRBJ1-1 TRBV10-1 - CASSESGFTEAFF TGCGCCAGCAGTGAATCGGGGTTCACTGAAGCTTTCTTT
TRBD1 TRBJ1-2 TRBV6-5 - CASSYSLGQGARYTF TGTGCCAGCAGTTACAGTTTGGGACAGGGGGCCCGCTACACCTTC
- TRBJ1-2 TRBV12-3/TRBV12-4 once CASSLSLNYGYTF TGTGCCAGCAGTTTGTCTCTTAACTATGGCTACACCTTC
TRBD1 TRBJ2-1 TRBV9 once CASSGPGQGSDEQFF TGTGCCAGCAGCGGACCGGGACAGGGGTCCGATGAGCAGTTCTTC